Sequencing of this T cell receptor (beta chain) was carried out in a study of Graves' ophthalmopathy and Graves' hyperthyroidism. Amplification targeted the TCR beta CDR3 regions, with RNA transcripts as the source material. A first-round RT-PCR used HTBI primers, followed by a second-round multiplex PCR. TCRdb reprocessed the multiplex PCR reads with MiXCR, giving one entry per CDR3 protein. The top ten clones hold roughly 3% of a sample with some 410,000 distinct CDR3 sequences, around 21% of them seen once. This clonotype was counted at least ten times. The source material was peripheral blood. This TCR came from a young woman with stable Graves' hyperthyroidism.

The CDR3 DNA sequence: TGTGCCAGCAGTGAACAGGCGGGGGGGATCGACGAGCAGTACTTC. Its translation is CASSEQAGGIDEQYF. The chain has TRBV6-1 and TRBJ2-7, with TRBD2 matching over 9 bases. Unmatched junction bases numbered 7, after V lost 2 bases and J lost 5 bases. The CDR3 is 15 residues long. From germline, CDR1 is MNHNS and CDR2 SASEGT.